A single sample is the source of the 10 T cell receptor beta chains below, sequenced in a study of T cells in Graves' hyperthyroidism and ophthalmopathy. RNA transcripts were the template for amplifying TCR beta CDR3 regions. The study used the HTBI primer set for a first-round RT-PCR of the TCR CDR3. MiXCR, applied by TCRdb to the multiplex PCR reads, yields one record per CDR3 protein. The sample carries about 620,000 distinct CDR3 sequences, under 20% recorded once. The sample taken for sequencing was blood. Source of these receptors: a woman between 25 and 40 years old with Graves' hyperthyroidism.

The chain combines TRBV18 with TRBJ2-7; TRBD2 agrees at 14 bases. The J segment lost 4 bases and the V segment lost 2 bases, leaving 4 bases of the junction unmatched. The CDR3 covers 16 residues. Germline V gene sequence: CDR1 KGHSH, CDR2 LQKENI. The CDR3 sequence is CASSPGTSGSAYEQYF. The CDR3 DNA reads TGTGCCAGCTCACCAGGGACTAGCGGGAGTGCTTACGAGCAGTACTTC.

This clonotype was recorded at least ten times. The chain joins TRBV7-9 to TRBJ2-1, with D maybe TRBD2 (5 bases). The CDR3 runs to 16 residues. Germline assignment: CDR1 SEHNR and CDR2 FQNEAQ (reference sequence). V lost 2 bases and J lost 8, with 19 bases in between. The DNA of the CDR3 is TGTGCCAGCAGCTTAAAGTACGGGGTGAGTTTCGATGAGCAGTTCTTC. This encodes CASSLKYGVSFDEQFF.

The chain joins TRBV29-1 to TRBJ2-7; TRBD2 aligns across 11 bases. This CDR3 spans 14 amino acids. Germline V gives CDR1 SQVTM, CDR2 ANQGSEA. J lost 2 bases, V lost 6 bases, and 6 bases had no gene match. CDR3 DNA: TGCAGCGTCGTTACTAGCGGGAGCCCCTACGAGCAGTACTTC. Encoded protein: CSVVTSGSPYEQYF.

Ten or more counts support this clonotype. The chain employs TRBV30 and TRBJ2-1; D unresolved. Deletions cut 4 bases from V and 6 bases from J, with 22 bases between. The length of the CDR3 is 16 residues. Germline CDR1 and CDR2: GTSNPN and SVGIG (reference sequence). This CDR3 reads CAWTLRVSGIGNEQFF. DNA for the CDR3: TGTGCCTGGACCCTACGAGTGTCCGGTATTGGCAATGAGCAGTTCTTC.

This clonotype appeared many times. V is TRBV6-2 or TRBV6-3 and J is TRBJ2-1, with TRBD1 as a possible D gene (6 bases). V lost 2 bases and J lost 7, with 12 bases in between. The germline CDR1 and CDR2 sequences are MNHEY and SVGEGT. The CDR3 is 14 amino acids. CDR3 loop: CASSYRGMINEQFF. CDR3 in DNA: TGTGCCAGCAGTTACAGGGGGATGATAAATGAGCAGTTCTTC.

This clonotype has at least ten counts. This chain links TRBV11-3 with TRBJ1-1, with D maybe TRBD1 (5 bases). V was shortened by 6 bases and J by 3 bases, with 17 bases between the two germline ends. Germline V gene lookup returns CDR1 SGHNT and CDR2 YENEEA. The CDR3 has 15 amino acids. In DNA, the CDR3 is TGTGCCAGCAGGGCGATGGGGACCTCACACACTGAAGCTTTCTTT. This codes for CASRAMGTSHTEAFF. The whole variable domain, remainder taken from reference TRBV11-3 and TRBJ1-1, is EAGVVQSPRYKIIEKKQPVAFWCNPISGHNTLYWYLQNLGQGPELLIRYENEEAVDDSQLPKDRFSAERLKGVDSTLKIQPAELGDSAVYLCASRAMGTSHTEAFFGQGTRLTVV.

This clonotype has ten or more counts. The V and J genes are TRBV20-1 and TRBJ2-7; D may be TRBD1 (6 bases). The germline V gene encodes CDR1 DFQATT and CDR2 SNEGSKA (reference sequence). V was shortened by 3 bases and J by 1 base, with 10 bases between the two germline ends. The length of the CDR3 is 13 residues. The CDR3 reads CSASLQGSYEQYF. The CDR3 nucleotides are TGCAGTGCTAGTTTACAGGGATCCTACGAGCAGTACTTC.

This clonotype was observed at least ten times. This chain connects TRBV28 to TRBJ2-7; either TRBD1 or TRBD2 may supply D (5 bases each). The CDR3 covers 17 residues. Germline assignment: CDR1 MDHEN and CDR2 SYDVKM. V lost 3 bases and J 6 bases, leaving 24 bases between the germline ends. DNA for the CDR3: TGTGCCAGCAGTTTCGTTCGGAGGCAGGGTCCGTATCGCGAGCAGTACTTC. Translating it yields CASSFVRRQGPYREQYF.

This clonotype was counted only a few times. The junction and the germline gene differ at one end; a read error may be behind it. The chain links TRBV6-1 to TRBJ2-3, with a tentative D call TRBD1 (6 bases). The CDR3 covers 17 residues. Per germline, CDR1 MNHNS and CDR2 SASEGT. The CDR3 loop is CASSQPRWGPDTGTQYF. The CDR3 DNA reads as TGTGCCAGCAGTCAGCCCCGGTGGGGGCCAGACACAGGTACGCAGTATTTT.

The table lists this clonotype with many counts. The CDR3 coding sequence is TGTGCCAGCAGTTACCAGGGACCCTCTTATAGCAATCAGCCCCAGCATTTT. Translated, it gives CASSYQGPSYSNQPQHF. The gene calls are TRBV6-6 and TRBJ1-5; possibly TRBD1 for D (5 bases). The germline V gene encodes CDR1 MNHNY and CDR2 SVGAGI (reference sequence). The CDR3 is 17 residues long. V lost 2 bases, J lost 0 bases, and 14 bases lay in between.